This T cell receptor beta chain came from a study of blood T cell repertoires in COVID-19. For the study at large: Spain, Italy and the United States supplied samples that represented acute and convalescent COVID-19. From T cells, B-cell-depleted T cells, or PBMCs came the material, which was cDNA or gDNA.

Study processing details: Amplified reference gene primers provided the basis for estimating nucleated cell counts. The protocol was immunoSEQ multiplex PCR, while the TCRdb copy is restricted to in-frame clones and leaves out a portion. V and J calls and clone size are as listed in that table; D and trimming were resolved from the DNA. The sample yields about 71,000 clones, about nine tenths seen once. The V end lost 5 bases, the J end lost 3 bases, and 10 bases lay between the germline ends. Germline V CDR1 and CDR2: MNHEY, SVGAGI. This CDR3 comprises 13 residues. The chain recombines TRBV6-5 with TRBJ1-1, with TRBD1 as a possible D gene (6 bases). The sample taken for sequencing was peripheral blood. This sequence originates from a woman aged 18-30 years with acute or convalescent COVID-19. The CDR3 region has the DNA TGTGCCAGCAGTCCCTACAGGGACACTGAAGCTTTCTTT. Its protein is CASSPYRDTEAFF.